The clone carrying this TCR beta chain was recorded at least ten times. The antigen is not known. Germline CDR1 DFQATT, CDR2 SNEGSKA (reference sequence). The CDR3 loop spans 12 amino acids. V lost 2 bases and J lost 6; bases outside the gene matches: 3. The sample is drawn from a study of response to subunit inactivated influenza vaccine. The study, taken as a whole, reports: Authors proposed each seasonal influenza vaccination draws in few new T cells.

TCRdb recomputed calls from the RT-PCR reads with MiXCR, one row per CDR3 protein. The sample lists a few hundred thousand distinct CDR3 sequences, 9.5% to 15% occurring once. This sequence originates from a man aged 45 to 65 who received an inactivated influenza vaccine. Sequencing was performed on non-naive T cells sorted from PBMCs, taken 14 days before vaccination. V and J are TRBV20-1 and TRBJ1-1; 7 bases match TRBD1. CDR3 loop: CSARTGVSEAFF. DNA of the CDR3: TGCAGTGCTAGAACAGGGGTCTCTGAAGCTTTCTTT.